The clone carrying this T cell receptor (beta chain) was observed a few times. As yet, its antigen is unknown. The sample comes from a study of shared clonotypes between healthy human individuals. Study-level results: Few donors restricted represented genetic and exposure-history diversity. Across four donors, naive CD4 shared roughly 5%, naive CD8 less than 4%, memory CD4 over 2%, memory CD8 0.4%.

Germline loops: CDR1 SNHLY, CDR2 FYNNEI. Trimming left V 8 bases short and J 5 bases short, with 12 bases between. The CDR3 loop spans 12 amino acids. Only CD45RO-negative cells positively selected for CCR7 counted as naive CD8 cells, so terminally differentiated effector memory CD45RA+ cells were excluded. Donation came from healthy HIV-negative adults that had no recent acute infections or vaccinations. The run depth of the assay was deep. The data were produced by immunoSEQ multiplex PCR, yet TCRdb's version contains in-frame clones alone and is incomplete. This table has more than 600,000 clones, roughly 94% appearing once.

The specimen sequenced was naive CD8+ T cells sorted from blood. This clonotype was sampled from a man in his thirties or forties in good health. This chain links TRBV2 with TRBJ1-1, with D unclear. Here the CDR3 reads CASPRARTEAFF. The CDR3 DNA reads TGTGCCAGCCCCCGGGCCAGGACTGAAGCTTTCTTT.